These 8 T cell receptor beta chains were sequenced from one sample in a study of CD8 T cells in ankylosing spondylitis. Study results and limitations: What appeared characteristic of ankylosing spondylitis blood was a TCR beta motif of under 10 highly homologous variants.

TCRdb itself ran the 5' RACE reads through MiXCR, one entry per CDR3 protein. The sample gives 300,000 to 400,000 distinct CDR3 sequences, 20% to 25% of which show up once; 15% to 20% is in the top ten. The antigens for these receptors are not known. The sequenced sample consisted of blood, either unsorted or a sorted T cell fraction (not recorded which). Every receptor here comes from a male donor with ankylosing spondylitis.

This clonotype was recorded a few times. The chain carries TRBV18 and TRBJ2-1; D is possibly TRBD2 (7 bases). The CDR3 totals 16 residues. Germline values: CDR1 KGHSH, CDR2 LQKENI. Trimming left V 4 bases short and J 5 bases short, with 18 bases between. CDR3 in DNA: TGTGCCAGCTCACTTCGGGGGGCGGGAGCTCACAATGAGCAGTTCTTC. Protein: CASSLRGAGAHNEQFF.

This clonotype occurred many times. CDR3 in amino acids: CASSVGAGTLNTEAFF. DNA for the CDR3: TGTGCCAGCAGCGTAGGGGCAGGGACCCTGAACACTGAAGCTTTCTTT. This chain uses TRBV9 with TRBJ1-1, with TRBD1 as a possible D gene (5 bases). In germline, CDR1 is SGDLS, CDR2 YYNGEE. CDR3 length: 16 amino acids. The V and J ends lost 0 bases and 0 bases respectively, with 12 bases between them. The full variable domain, with the rest looked up from reference TRBV9 and TRBJ1-1, is DSGVTQTPKHLITATGQRVTLRCSPRSGDLSVYWYQQSLDQGLQFLIQYYNGEERAKGNILERFSAQQFPDLHSELNLSSLELGDSALYFCASSVGAGTLNTEAFFGQGTRLTVV.

Only a few counts were recorded for this clonotype. The CDR3 nucleotides read TGCAGCGTATGTAGCGTAGATTCACCCCTCCACTTT. It yields the protein CSVCSVDSPLHF. This sequence joins TRBV29-1 and TRBJ1-6; unclear D gene. Germline V gene lookup returns CDR1 SQVTM and CDR2 ANQGSEA. This CDR3 comprises 12 residues. Trimming took 6 bases from V and 8 from J, leaving 11 bases between them.

The chain combines TRBV15 with TRBJ2-7, with TRBD2 matching over 8 bases. Trimming took 6 bases from V and 5 from J; bases not matched to a gene: 9. The germline gives CDR1 LNHNV, CDR2 YYDKDF (reference sequence). The CDR3 length is 14 residues. Written as DNA, the CDR3 is TGTGCCACCAGAGTTAGCGGGGAGTCCGACGAGCAGTACTTC. It is translated as CATRVSGESDEQYF.

The CDR3 spells CASSLSPASGISYEQYF. DNA for the CDR3: TGTGCCAGCAGTTTATCCCCGGCTAGCGGGATTTCCTACGAGCAGTACTTC. This rearrangement joins TRBV27 to TRBJ2-7, with 9 bases fitting TRBD2. V lost 0 bases to trimming and J lost 1 base; unmatched junction nucleotides: 7. The germline gives CDR1 MNHEY, CDR2 SMNVEV (reference sequence). This CDR3 is 17 amino acids long.

J is TRBJ2-5 and V is TRBV27; 15 nucleotides line up with TRBD2. J lost 5 bases, V lost 4 bases, and 8 bases had no gene match. Germline CDR1 and CDR2: MNHEY and SMNVEV (reference sequence). This CDR3 has 17 amino acids. Here the CDR3 DNA reads TGTGCCAGCAGTTCCCCGGGACTAGCGGGAGGTGGGGAGACCCAGTACTTC. It is translated as CASSSPGLAGGGETQYF.

The V and J genes are TRBV29-1 and TRBJ2-1; the D is unclear. The germline gives CDR1 SQVTM, CDR2 ANQGSEA. The CDR3 length is 12 residues. Trimming took off 2 bases at V and 3 bases at J, with 5 bases between the two ends. The CDR3 region is CSVENSYNEQFF. The CDR3, as DNA: TGCAGCGTTGAAAACAGCTACAATGAGCAGTTCTTC.

This clonotype was counted many times. The chain uses TRBV20-1 and TRBJ1-5, with 8 nucleotides matching TRBD1. This CDR3 spans 14 amino acids. Germline CDR1 is DFQATT and CDR2 is SNEGSKA (reference sequence). After removal of 3 bases from V and 6 bases from J, the junction contained 7 bases not matched to a gene. As DNA, the CDR3 is TGCAGTGCTAGCTTAACAGGGGGAGGTCAGCCCCAGCATTTT. Protein sequence: CSASLTGGGQPQHF.